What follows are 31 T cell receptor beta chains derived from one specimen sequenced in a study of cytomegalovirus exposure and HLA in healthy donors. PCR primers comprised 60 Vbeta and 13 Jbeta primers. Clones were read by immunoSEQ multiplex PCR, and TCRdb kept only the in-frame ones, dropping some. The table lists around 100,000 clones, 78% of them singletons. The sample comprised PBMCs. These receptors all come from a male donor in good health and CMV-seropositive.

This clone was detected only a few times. DNA for the CDR3: TGTGCCAGTAGTTCCGACAGGGGGCTTTTCCATGAGCAGTTCTTC. It yields the protein CASSSDRGLFHEQFF. The rearrangement links TRBV19 to TRBJ2-1; 10 bases match TRBD1. V lost 5 bases to trimming and J lost 8 bases; unmatched junction nucleotides: 9. CDR3 length equals 15 residues. CDR1 is LNHDA and CDR2 is SQIVND in the germline V gene (reference sequence). Drawing the rest from reference TRBV19 and TRBJ2-1, the complete variable domain is DGGITQSPKYLFRKEGQNVTLSCEQNLNHDAMYWYRQDPGQGLRLIYYSQIVNDFQKGDIAEGYSVSREKKESFPLTVTSAQKNPTAFYLCASSSDRGLFHEQFFGPGTRLTVL.

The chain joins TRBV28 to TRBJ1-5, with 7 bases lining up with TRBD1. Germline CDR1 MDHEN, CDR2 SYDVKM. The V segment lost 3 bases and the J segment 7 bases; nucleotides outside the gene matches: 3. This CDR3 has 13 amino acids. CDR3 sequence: CASSFDRAQPQHF. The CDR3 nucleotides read TGTGCCAGCAGTTTCGACAGGGCGCAGCCCCAGCATTTT. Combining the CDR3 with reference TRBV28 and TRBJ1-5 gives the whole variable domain DVKVTQSSRYLVKRTGEKVFLECVQDMDHENMFWYRQDPGLGLRLIYFSYDVKMKEKGDIPEGYSVSREKKERFSLILESASTNQTSMYLCASSFDRAQPQHFGDGTRLSIL.

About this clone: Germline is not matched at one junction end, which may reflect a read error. The CDR3 loop is CSARDEAGSDF. CDR3 coding DNA: TGCAGTGCTAGAGATGAGGCGGGCTCCGACTTT. The chain couples TRBV20-1 to TRBJ1-6; no firm D call. Germline CDR1 DFQATT, CDR2 SNEGSKA (reference sequence). The CDR3 runs 11 residues.

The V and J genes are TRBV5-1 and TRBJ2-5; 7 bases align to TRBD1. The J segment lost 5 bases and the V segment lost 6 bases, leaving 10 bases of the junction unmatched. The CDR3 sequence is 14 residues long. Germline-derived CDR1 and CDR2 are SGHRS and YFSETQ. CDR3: CASTQTGRRETQYF. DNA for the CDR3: TGCGCCAGCACGCAGACAGGGCGGCGTGAGACCCAGTACTTC.

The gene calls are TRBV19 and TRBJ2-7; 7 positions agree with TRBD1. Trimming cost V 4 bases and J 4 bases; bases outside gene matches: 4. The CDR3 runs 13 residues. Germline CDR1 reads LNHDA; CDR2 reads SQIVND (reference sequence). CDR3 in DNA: TGTGCCAGTAGTACAGGGACAGTTTACGAGCAGTACTTC. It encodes CASSTGTVYEQYF.

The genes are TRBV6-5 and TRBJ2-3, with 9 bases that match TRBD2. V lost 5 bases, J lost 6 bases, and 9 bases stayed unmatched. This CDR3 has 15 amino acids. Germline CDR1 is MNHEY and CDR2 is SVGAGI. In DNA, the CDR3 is TGTGCCAGCAGTCCACCAGCGGGAGGATTGGATACGCAGTATTTT. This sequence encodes CASSPPAGGLDTQYF.

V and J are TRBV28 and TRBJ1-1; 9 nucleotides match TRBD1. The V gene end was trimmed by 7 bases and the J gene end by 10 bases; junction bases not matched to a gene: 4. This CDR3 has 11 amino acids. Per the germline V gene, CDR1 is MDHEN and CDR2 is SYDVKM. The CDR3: CASTTTGGAFF. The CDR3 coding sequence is TGTGCCAGCACCACGACAGGGGGAGCTTTCTTT.

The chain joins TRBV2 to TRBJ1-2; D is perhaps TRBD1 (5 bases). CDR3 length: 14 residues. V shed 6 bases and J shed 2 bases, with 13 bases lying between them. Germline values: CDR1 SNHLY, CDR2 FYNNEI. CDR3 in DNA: TGTGCCAGCAGAACAGGTGGGCTAAACTATGGCTACACCTTC. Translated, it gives CASRTGGLNYGYTF.

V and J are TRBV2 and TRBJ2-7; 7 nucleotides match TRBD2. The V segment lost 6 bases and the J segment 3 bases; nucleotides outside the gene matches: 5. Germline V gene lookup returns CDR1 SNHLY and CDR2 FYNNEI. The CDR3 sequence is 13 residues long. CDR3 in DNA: TGTGCCAGCAGGGAGAAGCGGGGCTACGAGCAGTACTTC. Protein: CASREKRGYEQYF.

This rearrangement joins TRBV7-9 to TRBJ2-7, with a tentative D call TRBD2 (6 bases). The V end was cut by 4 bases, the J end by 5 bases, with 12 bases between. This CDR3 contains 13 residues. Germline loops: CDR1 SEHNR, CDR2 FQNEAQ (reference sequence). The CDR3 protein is CASSYGGRNEQYF. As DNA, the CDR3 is TGTGCCAGCAGCTACGGAGGGAGGAACGAGCAGTACTTC.

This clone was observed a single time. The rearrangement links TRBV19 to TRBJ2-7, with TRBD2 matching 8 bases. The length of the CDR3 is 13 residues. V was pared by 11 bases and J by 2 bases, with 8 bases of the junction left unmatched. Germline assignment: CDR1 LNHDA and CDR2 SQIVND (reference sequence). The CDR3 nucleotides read TGTGCCTCCTCTCGGGAGGGACCCTACGAGCAGTACTTC. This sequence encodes CASSREGPYEQYF.

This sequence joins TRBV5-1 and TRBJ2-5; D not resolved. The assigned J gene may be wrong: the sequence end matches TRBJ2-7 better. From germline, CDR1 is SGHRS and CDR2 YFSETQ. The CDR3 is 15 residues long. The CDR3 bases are TGCGCCAGCAGCTTGGGACTGATCCTTTCCTACGAGCAGTACTTC. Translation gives CASSLGLILSYEQYF.

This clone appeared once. CDR3 sequence reads: CASSQDRGILNSPLHF. In DNA form, the CDR3 reads TGTGCCAGCAGCCAAGATAGGGGGATTCTGAATTCACCCCTCCACTTT. V is TRBV4-2 and J is TRBJ1-6; D possibly corresponds to TRBD1 (6 bases). Trimming pared 0 bases from V and 7 bases from J, leaving 13 bases between. CDR3 size: 16 residues. Germline CDR1 LGHNA, CDR2 YNFKEQ.

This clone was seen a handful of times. The CDR3 nucleotides are TGTGCCAGCAGCTCTGGCGGTGGAGGGGCCTCCTACGAGCAGTACTTC. This gives the protein CASSSGGGGASYEQYF. The V call is TRBV7-6, the J call TRBJ2-7, with D perhaps TRBD2 (6 bases). The CDR3 loop spans 16 amino acids. V lost 4 bases, J lost 0 bases, and 16 bases lay in between. The germline V gene encodes CDR1 SGHVS and CDR2 FNYEAQ.

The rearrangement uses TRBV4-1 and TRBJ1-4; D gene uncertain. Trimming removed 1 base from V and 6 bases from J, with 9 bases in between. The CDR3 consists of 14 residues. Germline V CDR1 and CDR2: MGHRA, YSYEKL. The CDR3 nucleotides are TGCGCCAGCAGCCAAGGGATCCGGGATGAAAAACTGTTTTTT. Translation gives CASSQGIRDEKLFF.

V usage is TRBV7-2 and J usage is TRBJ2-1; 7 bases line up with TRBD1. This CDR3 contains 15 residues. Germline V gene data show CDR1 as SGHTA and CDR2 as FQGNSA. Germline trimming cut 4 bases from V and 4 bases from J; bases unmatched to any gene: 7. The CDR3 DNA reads TGTGCCAGCAGCTCCCGACAGGGCATTTACAATGAGCAGTTCTTC. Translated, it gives CASSSRQGIYNEQFF.

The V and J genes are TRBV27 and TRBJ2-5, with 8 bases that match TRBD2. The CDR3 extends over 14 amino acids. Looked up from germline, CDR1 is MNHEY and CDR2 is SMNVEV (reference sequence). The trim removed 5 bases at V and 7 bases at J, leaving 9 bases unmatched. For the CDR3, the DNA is TGTGCCAGCAGTCCGGGACTAGTAAAGGGGACCCAGTACTTC. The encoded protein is CASSPGLVKGTQYF.

As DNA, the CDR3 is TGCGCCAGCAGCTTGGCCCCCTCGAACCCGGGACAGAGGGCCTACGAGCAGTACTTC. Its protein is CASSLAPSNPGQRAYEQYF. The rearrangement links TRBV5-1 to TRBJ2-7, with 7 positions matching TRBD1. This CDR3 contains 19 residues. Germline CDR1 SGHRS, CDR2 YFSETQ. J was trimmed by 2 bases and V by 0 bases; bases with no gene match: 17.

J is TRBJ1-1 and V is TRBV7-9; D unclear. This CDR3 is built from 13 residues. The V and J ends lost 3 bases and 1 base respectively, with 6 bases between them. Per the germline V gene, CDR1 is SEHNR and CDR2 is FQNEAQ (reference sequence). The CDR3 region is CASSFGGNTEAFF. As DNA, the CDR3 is TGTGCCAGCAGCTTTGGCGGGAACACTGAAGCTTTCTTT.

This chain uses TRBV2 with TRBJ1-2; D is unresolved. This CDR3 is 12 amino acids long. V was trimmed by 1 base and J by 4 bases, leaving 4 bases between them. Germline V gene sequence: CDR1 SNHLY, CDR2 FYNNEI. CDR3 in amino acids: CASSEGIYGYTF. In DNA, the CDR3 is TGTGCCAGCAGTGAAGGTATCTATGGCTACACCTTC. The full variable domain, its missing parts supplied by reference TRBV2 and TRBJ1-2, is EPEVTQTPSHQVTQMGQEVILRCVPISNHLYFYWYRQILGQKVEFLVSFYNNEISEKSEIFDDQFSVERPDGSNFTLKIRSTKLEDSAMYFCASSEGIYGYTFGSGTRLTVV.

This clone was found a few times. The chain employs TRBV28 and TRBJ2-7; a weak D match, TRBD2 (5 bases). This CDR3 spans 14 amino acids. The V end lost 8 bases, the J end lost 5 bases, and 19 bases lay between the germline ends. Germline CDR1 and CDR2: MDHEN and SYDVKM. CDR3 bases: TGTGCCAGCGGCGGACGGGAATCGGTCAACGAGCAGTACTTC. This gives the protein CASGGRESVNEQYF.

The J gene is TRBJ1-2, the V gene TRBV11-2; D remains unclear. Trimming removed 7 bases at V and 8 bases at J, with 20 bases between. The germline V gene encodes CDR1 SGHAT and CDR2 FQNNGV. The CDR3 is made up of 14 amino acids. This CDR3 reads CASNPQIDSYGYTF. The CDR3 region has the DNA TGTGCCAGCAACCCACAAATTGACTCTTACGGCTACACCTTC.

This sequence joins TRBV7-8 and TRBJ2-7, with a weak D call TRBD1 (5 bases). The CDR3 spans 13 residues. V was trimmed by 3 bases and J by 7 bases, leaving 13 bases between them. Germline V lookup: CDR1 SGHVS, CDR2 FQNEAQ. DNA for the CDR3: TGTGCCAGCAGCTTGTTGACAGTGGAGGAGCAGTACTTC. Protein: CASSLLTVEEQYF.

The CDR3 DNA follows: TGTGCCAGCAGTTCGCCTGCGGGACAGGGCAGAAACGAGCAGTACTTC. Translated: CASSSPAGQGRNEQYF. This rearrangement joins TRBV28 to TRBJ2-7, with TRBD1 identical over 9 bases. Germline CDR1 reads MDHEN; CDR2 reads SYDVKM. The V and J ends lost 4 bases and 5 bases, in that order; junction bases with no gene match: 12. The CDR3 runs to 16 residues.

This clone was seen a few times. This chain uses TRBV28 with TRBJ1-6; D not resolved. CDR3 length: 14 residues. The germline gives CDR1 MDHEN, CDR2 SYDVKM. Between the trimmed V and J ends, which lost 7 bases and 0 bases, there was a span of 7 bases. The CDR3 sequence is CASIRSSYNSPLHF. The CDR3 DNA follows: TGTGCCAGCATTAGGAGCTCCTATAATTCACCCCTCCACTTT.

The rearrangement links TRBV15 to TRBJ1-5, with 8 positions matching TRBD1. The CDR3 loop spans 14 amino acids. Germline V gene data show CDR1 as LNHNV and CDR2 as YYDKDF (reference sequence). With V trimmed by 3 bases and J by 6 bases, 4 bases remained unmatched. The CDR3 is CATSRTGDPQPQHF. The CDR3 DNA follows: TGTGCCACCAGCAGGACAGGGGATCCTCAGCCCCAGCATTTT.

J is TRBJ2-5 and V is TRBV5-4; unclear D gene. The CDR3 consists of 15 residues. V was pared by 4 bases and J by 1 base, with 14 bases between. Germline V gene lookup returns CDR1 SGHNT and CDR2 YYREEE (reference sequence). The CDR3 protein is CASSLRSRSQETQYF. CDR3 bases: TGTGCCAGCAGCCTCCGGTCCCGGAGCCAAGAGACCCAGTACTTC.

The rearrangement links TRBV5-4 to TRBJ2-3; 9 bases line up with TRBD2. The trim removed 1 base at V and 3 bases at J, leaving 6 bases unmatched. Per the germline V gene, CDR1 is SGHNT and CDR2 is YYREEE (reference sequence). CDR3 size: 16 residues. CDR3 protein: CASSLRSLAGTDTQYF. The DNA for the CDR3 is TGTGCCAGCAGCTTGAGGTCTCTAGCGGGAACAGATACGCAGTATTTT.

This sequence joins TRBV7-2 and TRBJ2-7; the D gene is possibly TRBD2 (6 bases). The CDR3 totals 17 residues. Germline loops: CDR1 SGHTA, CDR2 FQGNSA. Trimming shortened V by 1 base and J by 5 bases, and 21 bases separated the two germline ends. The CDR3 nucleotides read TGTGCCAGCAGCTTAGTTATGAGGGGACGTCCGGGAGACGAGCAGTACTTC. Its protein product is CASSLVMRGRPGDEQYF.

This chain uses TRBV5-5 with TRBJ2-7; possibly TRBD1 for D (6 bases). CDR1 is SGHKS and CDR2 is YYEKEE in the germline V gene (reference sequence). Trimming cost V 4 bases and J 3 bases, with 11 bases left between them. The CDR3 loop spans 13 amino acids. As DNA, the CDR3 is TGTGCCAGCAGCACCAGGGGTTTCTACGAGCAGTACTTC. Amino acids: CASSTRGFYEQYF. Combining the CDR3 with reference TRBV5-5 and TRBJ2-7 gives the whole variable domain DAGVTQSPTHLIKTRGQQVTLRCSPISGHKSVSWYQQVLGQGPQFIFQYYEKEERGRGNFPDRFSARQFPNYSSELNVNALLLGDSALYLCASSTRGFYEQYFGPGTRLTVT.

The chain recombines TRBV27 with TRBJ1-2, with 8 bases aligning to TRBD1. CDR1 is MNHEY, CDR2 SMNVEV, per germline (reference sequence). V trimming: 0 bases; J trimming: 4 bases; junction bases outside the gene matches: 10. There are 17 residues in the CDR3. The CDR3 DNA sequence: TGTGCCAGCAGTTTATCGATCGGGACAGGTTTTATCTATGGCTACACCTTC. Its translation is CASSLSIGTGFIYGYTF.